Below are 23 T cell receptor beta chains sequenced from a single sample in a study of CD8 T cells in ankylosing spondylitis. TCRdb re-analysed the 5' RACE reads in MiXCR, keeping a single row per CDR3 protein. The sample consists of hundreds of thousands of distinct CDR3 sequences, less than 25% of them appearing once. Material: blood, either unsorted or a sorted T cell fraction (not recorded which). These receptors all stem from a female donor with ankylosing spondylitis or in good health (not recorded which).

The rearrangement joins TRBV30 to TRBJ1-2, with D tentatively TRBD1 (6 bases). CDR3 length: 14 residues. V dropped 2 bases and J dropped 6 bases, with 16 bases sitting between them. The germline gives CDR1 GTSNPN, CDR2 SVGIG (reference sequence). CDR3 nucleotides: TGTGCCTGGAGTTACACAGGGAACTACGATGGCTACACCTTC. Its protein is CAWSYTGNYDGYTF.

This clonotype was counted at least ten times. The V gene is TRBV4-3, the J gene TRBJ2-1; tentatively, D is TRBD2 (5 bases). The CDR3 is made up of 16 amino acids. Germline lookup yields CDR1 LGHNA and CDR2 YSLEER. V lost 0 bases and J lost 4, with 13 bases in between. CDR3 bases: TGCGCCAGCAGCCAAGATATCGCGGGCTTATACAATGAGCAGTTCTTC. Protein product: CASSQDIAGLYNEQFF.

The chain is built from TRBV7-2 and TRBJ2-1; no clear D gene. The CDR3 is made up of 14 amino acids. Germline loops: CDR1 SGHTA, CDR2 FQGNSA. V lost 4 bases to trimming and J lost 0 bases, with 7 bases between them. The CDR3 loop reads CASSSLSSYNEQFF. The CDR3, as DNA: TGTGCCAGCAGCTCTCTGAGCTCCTACAATGAGCAGTTCTTC.

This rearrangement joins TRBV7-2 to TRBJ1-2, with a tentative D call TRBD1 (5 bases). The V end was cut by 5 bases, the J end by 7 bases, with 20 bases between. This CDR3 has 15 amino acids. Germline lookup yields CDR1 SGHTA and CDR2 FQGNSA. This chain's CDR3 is CASSTSPAGTGGYTF. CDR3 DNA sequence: TGTGCCAGCAGCACCAGTCCGGCCGGGACCGGTGGCTACACCTTC. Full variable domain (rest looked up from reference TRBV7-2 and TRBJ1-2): GAGVSQSPSNKVTEKGKDVELRCDPISGHTALYWYRQSLGQGLEFLIYFQGNSAPDKSGLPSDRFSAERTGGSVSTLTIQRTQQEDSAVYLCASSTSPAGTGGYTFGSGTRLTVV.

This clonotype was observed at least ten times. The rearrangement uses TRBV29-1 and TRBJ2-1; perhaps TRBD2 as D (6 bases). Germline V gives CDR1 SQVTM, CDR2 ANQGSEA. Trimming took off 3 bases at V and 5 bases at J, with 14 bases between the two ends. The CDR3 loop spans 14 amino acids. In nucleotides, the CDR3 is TGCAGCGTTGATGGCGGGACGGGGGACAATGAGCAGTTCTTC. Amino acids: CSVDGGTGDNEQFF.

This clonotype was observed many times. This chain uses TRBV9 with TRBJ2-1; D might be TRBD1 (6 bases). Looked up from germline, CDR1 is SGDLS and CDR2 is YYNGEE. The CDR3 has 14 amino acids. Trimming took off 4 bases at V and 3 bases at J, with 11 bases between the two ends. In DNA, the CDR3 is TGTGCCAGCAGCCCTCGGGACATCTACAATGAGCAGTTCTTC. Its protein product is CASSPRDIYNEQFF.

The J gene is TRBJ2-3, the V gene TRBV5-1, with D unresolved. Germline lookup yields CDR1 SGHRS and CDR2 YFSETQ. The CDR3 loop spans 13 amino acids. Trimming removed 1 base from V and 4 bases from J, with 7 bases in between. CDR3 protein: CASSLNLADTQYF. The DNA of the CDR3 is TGCGCCAGCAGCTTGAATCTGGCAGATACGCAGTATTTT.

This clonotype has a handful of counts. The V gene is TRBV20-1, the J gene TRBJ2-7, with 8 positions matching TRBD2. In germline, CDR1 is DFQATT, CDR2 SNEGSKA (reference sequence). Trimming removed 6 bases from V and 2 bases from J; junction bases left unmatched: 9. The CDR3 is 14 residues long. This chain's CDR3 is CSAPGGGTTYEQYF. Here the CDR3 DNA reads TGCAGTGCCCCGGGCGGGGGGACCACCTACGAGCAGTACTTC.

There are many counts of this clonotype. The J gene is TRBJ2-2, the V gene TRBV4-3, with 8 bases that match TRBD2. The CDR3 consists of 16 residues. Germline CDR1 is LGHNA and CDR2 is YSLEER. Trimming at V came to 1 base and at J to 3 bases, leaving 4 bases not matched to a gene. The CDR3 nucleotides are TGCGCCAGCAGCCAAGTCCCGGGACTAGACACCGGGGAGCTGTTTTTT. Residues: CASSQVPGLDTGELFF.

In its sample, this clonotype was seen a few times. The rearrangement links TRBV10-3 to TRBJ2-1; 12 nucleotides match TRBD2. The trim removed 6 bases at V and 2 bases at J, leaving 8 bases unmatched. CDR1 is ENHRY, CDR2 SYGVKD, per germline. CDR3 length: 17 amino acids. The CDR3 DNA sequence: TGTGCCATCAGCCGACTAGCGGGGGACTCTCCCTACAATGAGCAGTTCTTC. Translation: CAISRLAGDSPYNEQFF.

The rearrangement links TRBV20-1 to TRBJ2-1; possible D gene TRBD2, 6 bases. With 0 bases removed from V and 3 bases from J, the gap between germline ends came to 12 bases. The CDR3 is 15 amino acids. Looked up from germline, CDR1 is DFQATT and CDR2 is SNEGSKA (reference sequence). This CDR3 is CSAREIADDYNEQFF. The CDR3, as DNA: TGCAGTGCTAGAGAGATAGCGGACGACTACAATGAGCAGTTCTTC.

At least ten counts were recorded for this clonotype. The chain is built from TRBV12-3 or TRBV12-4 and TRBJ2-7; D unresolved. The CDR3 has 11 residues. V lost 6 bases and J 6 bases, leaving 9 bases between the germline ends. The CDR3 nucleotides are TGTGCCAGCAGCAGCCCTGTCGAGCAGTACTTC. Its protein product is CASSSPVEQYF.

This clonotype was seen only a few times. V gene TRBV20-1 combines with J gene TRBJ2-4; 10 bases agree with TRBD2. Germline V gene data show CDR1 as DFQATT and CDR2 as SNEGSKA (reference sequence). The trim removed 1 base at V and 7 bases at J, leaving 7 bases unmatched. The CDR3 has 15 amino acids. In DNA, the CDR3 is TGCAGTGCTAGAGGAGCGGGAGGGCCCGAGAACATTCAGTACTTC. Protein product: CSARGAGGPENIQYF.

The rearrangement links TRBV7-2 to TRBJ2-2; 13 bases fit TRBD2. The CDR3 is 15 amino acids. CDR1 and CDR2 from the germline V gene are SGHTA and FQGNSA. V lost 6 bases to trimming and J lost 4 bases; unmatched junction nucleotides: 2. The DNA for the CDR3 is TGTGCCAGCAGTGGGACTAGCGGGGTCACCGGGGAGCTGTTTTTT. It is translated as CASSGTSGVTGELFF. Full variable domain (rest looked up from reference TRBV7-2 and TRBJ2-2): GAGVSQSPSNKVTEKGKDVELRCDPISGHTALYWYRQSLGQGLEFLIYFQGNSAPDKSGLPSDRFSAERTGGSVSTLTIQRTQQEDSAVYLCASSGTSGVTGELFFGEGSRLTVL.

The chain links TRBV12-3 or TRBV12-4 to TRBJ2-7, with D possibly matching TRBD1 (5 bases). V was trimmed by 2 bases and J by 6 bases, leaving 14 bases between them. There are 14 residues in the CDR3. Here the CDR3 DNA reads TGTGCCAGCAGTTTAATAGGGGCCCAGACCGAGCAGTACTTC. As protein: CASSLIGAQTEQYF.

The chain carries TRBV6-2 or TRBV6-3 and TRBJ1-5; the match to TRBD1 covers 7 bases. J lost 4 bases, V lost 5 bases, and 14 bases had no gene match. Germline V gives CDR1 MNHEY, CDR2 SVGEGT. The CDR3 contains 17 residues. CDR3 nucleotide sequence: TGTGCCAGCAGTCCCGTTAACAGGGGTATTCGGAATCAGCCCCAGCATTTT. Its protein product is CASSPVNRGIRNQPQHF.

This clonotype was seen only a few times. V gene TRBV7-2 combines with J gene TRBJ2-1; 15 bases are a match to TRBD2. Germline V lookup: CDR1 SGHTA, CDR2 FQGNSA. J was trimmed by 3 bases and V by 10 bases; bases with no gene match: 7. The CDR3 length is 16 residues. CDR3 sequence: CATGLAGGGFYNEQFF. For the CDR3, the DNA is TGTGCCACCGGACTAGCGGGAGGGGGGTTCTACAATGAGCAGTTCTTC.

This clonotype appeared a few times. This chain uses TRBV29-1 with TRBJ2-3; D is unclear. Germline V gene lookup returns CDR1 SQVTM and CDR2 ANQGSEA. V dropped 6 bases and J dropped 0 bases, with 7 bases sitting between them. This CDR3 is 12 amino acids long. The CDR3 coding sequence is TGCAGCGTAGCAGGAAGCACAGATACGCAGTATTTT. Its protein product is CSVAGSTDTQYF.

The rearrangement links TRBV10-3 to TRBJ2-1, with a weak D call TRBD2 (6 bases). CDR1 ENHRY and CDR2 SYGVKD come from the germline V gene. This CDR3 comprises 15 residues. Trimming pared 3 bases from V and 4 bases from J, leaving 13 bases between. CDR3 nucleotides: TGTGCCATCAGTGATTGGAGCGGGTCATACAATGAGCAGTTCTTC. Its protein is CAISDWSGSYNEQFF.

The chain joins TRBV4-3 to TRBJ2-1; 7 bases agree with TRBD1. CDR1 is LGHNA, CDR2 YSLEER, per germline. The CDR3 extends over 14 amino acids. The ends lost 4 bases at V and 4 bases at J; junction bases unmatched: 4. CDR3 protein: CASSLGTEYNEQFF. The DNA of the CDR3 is TGCGCCAGCAGCCTCGGGACAGAGTACAATGAGCAGTTCTTC.

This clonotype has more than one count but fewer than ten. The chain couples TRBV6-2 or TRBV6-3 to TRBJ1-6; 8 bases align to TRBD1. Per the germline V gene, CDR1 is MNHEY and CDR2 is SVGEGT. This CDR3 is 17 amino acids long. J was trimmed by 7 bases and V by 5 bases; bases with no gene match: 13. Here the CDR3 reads CASSPHLDRGKNSPLHF. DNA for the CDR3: TGTGCCAGCAGTCCCCACCTCGACAGGGGTAAGAATTCACCCCTCCACTTT.

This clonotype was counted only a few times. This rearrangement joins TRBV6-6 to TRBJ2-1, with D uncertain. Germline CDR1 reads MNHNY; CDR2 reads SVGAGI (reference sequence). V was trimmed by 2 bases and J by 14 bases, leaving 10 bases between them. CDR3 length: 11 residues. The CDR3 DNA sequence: TGTGCCAGCAGTTACAAAGGGTGGGAGTTCTTC. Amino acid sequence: CASSYKGWEFF.

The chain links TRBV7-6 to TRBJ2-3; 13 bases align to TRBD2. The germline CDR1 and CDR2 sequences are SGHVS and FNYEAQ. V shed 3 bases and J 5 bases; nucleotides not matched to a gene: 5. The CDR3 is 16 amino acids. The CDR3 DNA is TGTGCCAGCAGCTTCCGACTAGCGGGAGGTGTAGATACGCAGTATTTT. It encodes CASSFRLAGGVDTQYF.